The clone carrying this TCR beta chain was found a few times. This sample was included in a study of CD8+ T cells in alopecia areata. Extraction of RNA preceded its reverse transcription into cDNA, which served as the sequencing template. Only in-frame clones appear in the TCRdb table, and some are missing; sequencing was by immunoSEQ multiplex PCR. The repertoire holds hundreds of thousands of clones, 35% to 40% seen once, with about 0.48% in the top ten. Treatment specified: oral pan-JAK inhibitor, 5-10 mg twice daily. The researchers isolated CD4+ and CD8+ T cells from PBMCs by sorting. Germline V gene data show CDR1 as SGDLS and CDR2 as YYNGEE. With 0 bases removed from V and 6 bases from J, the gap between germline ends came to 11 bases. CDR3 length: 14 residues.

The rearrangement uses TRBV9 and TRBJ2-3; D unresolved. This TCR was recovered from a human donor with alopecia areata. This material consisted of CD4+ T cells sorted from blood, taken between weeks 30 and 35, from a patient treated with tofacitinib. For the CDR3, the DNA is TGTGCCAGCAGCGTAGGTCGTCCCGACGATACGCAGTATTTT. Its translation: CASSVGRPDDTQYF.